This passage covers 12 T cell receptor beta chains from one sample sequenced in a study of T cell responses to AZD1222 COVID-19 vaccine. Sequenced by immunoSEQ multiplex PCR; TCRdb stores in-frame clones only, minus some. The sample consists of some 280,000 clones, 85% to 95% of them appearing once. Sequenced material: peripheral blood, taken 28 days after the second AZD1222 dose. These receptors were collected from an adult who received the AZD1222 COVID-19 vaccine.

V is TRBV4-3 and J is TRBJ2-2; 9 bases map to TRBD1. The germline V gene encodes CDR1 LGHNA and CDR2 YSLEER. This CDR3 has 17 amino acids. With V trimmed by 2 bases and J by 3 bases, 7 bases remained unmatched. The chain's CDR3 is CASSQIRDRADTGELFF. CDR3 DNA: TGCGCCAGCAGCCAAATCCGGGACAGGGCGGACACCGGGGAGCTGTTTTTT.

The gene calls are TRBV9 and TRBJ2-7, with D tentatively TRBD2 (5 bases). The CDR3 is 14 residues long. V was clipped by 0 bases and J by 0 bases, with 7 bases between them. Germline V CDR1 and CDR2: SGDLS, YYNGEE. CDR3 amino acids: CASSVGGLSYEQYF. The CDR3 DNA follows: TGTGCCAGCAGCGTAGGAGGGCTCTCCTACGAGCAGTACTTC.

The V call is TRBV29-1, the J call TRBJ2-5; D is possibly TRBD1 or TRBD2 (6 bases each). The germline V gene encodes CDR1 SQVTM and CDR2 ANQGSEA. The V and J ends lost 6 bases and 6 bases respectively, with 17 bases between them. This CDR3 is built from 13 residues. The DNA for the CDR3 is TGCAGCGTCGCTTGGAGGGGGTCCAAGACCCAGTACTTC. Residues: CSVAWRGSKTQYF.

The J gene is TRBJ1-3, the V gene TRBV28; 9 positions match TRBD1. V gave up 8 bases and J gave up 4 bases; unmatched junction bases: 3. The CDR3 length is 13 residues. CDR1 and CDR2 (germline): MDHEN, SYDVKM. The DNA for the CDR3 is TGTGCCAGCCAAACAGGGGGCGGAAACACCATATATTTT. Protein sequence: CASQTGGGNTIYF.

The J gene is TRBJ2-7, the V gene TRBV6-1; D not resolved. V shed 3 bases and J shed 5 bases, with 5 bases lying between them. Germline V CDR1 and CDR2: MNHNS, SASEGT. The CDR3 spans 11 residues. The CDR3 sequence: CASSDTNEQYF. DNA for the CDR3: TGTGCCAGCAGTGACACCAACGAGCAGTACTTC.

This chain joins TRBV12-3 or TRBV12-4 and TRBJ1-4; D is unresolved. Trimming stripped 11 bases from V and 6 bases from J, with 10 bases between. The CDR3 covers 11 residues. As DNA, the CDR3 is TGTGCCGTGAAATGGGATGAAAAACTGTTTTTT. Translation: CAVKWDEKLFF.

The V call is TRBV5-1, the J call TRBJ2-6; D is undetermined. In germline, CDR1 is SGHRS, CDR2 YFSETQ. The CDR3 length is 15 residues. V was pared by 7 bases and J by 2 bases, with 13 bases between. CDR3 in DNA: TGCGCCAGCCACCAATCAGGAACTGGGGCCAACGTCCTGACTTTC. As protein: CASHQSGTGANVLTF.

This chain uses TRBV28 with TRBJ1-1; weak D call: TRBD1 (6 bases). The germline CDR1 and CDR2 sequences are MDHEN and SYDVKM. V lost 2 bases and J lost 10, with 17 bases in between. The CDR3 spans 14 residues. CDR3 bases: TGTGCCAGCAGTTTAGGCCAGGGGATCTCCTCAGCTTTCTTT. As protein: CASSLGQGISSAFF.

This CDR3 reads CASSLLGQTNTEAFF. The CDR3 bases are TGTGCCAGCAGCTTGCTTGGGCAGACGAACACTGAAGCTTTCTTT. The V and J genes are TRBV7-2 and TRBJ1-1; D gene ambiguous. This CDR3 spans 15 amino acids. With 3 bases removed from V and 1 base from J, the gap between germline ends came to 12 bases. Germline V gene data show CDR1 as SGHTA and CDR2 as FQGNSA. The whole variable domain, remainder taken from reference TRBV7-2 and TRBJ1-1, is GAGVSQSPSNKVTEKGKDVELRCDPISGHTALYWYRQSLGQGLEFLIYFQGNSAPDKSGLPSDRFSAERTGGSVSTLTIQRTQQEDSAVYLCASSLLGQTNTEAFFGQGTRLTVV.

The chain links TRBV27 to TRBJ2-7; possible D gene TRBD2, 5 bases. V lost 7 bases to trimming and J lost 6 bases, with 22 bases between them. CDR1 is MNHEY, CDR2 SMNVEV, per germline (reference sequence). The CDR3 runs 15 residues. The DNA for the CDR3 is TGTGCCAGCAATCCCGGTTTCGGAGGAGAGGGCGAGCAGTACTTC. Its protein product is CASNPGFGGEGEQYF.

The J gene is TRBJ2-1, the V gene TRBV3-1 (or the pseudogene TRBV3-2); D call uncertain. There are 15 residues in the CDR3. Germline values: CDR1 LGHDT, CDR2 YNNKEL (reference sequence). Trimming left V 0 bases short and J 5 bases short, with 11 bases between. CDR3 coding DNA: TGTGCCAGCAGCCAAGATAGCCTGGTGCACAATGAGCAGTTCTTC. It encodes CASSQDSLVHNEQFF.

V usage is TRBV10-3 and J usage is TRBJ2-7; TRBD2 might be the D (5 bases). V lost 2 bases and J 7 bases, leaving 9 bases between the germline ends. Germline lookup yields CDR1 ENHRY and CDR2 SYGVKD. The CDR3 is 12 amino acids. Here the CDR3 DNA reads TGTGCCATCAGTGAGGATAGAGGGGAGCAGTACTTC. Protein: CAISEDRGEQYF.